This T cell receptor (beta chain) is drawn from a study of blood T cells in healthy people across ages (dated by TCRdb to about 2015). Regarding the research as a whole: In model experiments, template switching captured roughly one uniquely barcoded TCR beta cDNA molecule for every two T cells. The study measured age-related changes in TCR beta repertoire diversity using deep sequencing normalized with unique cDNA molecular identifiers. Donors were grouped into four age groups: young (average approximately 15 years), middle-aged (less than 40), aged (roughly 67) and long-lived (approximately 82). Donors of different ages were randomly distributed across sequencing lanes to avoid experimental bias. Using the same blood draw, the study looked at two additional independent replicas of 1 million unique cDNA reads for two donors, one aged 18 to 29 and the other aged 80 or older. Broader findings and caveats from the paper: Bulk unsorted PBMC profiling prevented conclusive comparison of naive and antigen-experienced compartments. Because donor CMV infection status was unknown, age-related changes in expanded clonotypes were potentially confounded. As age increased, observed TCR beta diversity per million T cells dropped in a roughly linear way, and a significant reduction was already evident by age 40. The long-lived group showed more naive CD4+ T cells, fewer expanded clones and increased TCR diversity than the aged group, suggesting age selection. There was a strong correlation between observed TCR beta diversity and the percentage of naive T cells measured by flow cytometry. Estimates of total diversity based on one million sequenced T cells were considered lower bounds and underestimates.

The donors were roughly 40 Caucasian individuals from Russia, aged roughly 6 to 95 years, who were systemically healthy. Each donor gave around 9 milliliters of peripheral blood, collected into EDTA-treated Vacutainer tubes. Ficoll-Paque density-gradient centrifugation was used to isolate PBMCs, with at least 7 million per sample. Trizol reagent was used to extract total RNA from the PBMCs, yielding at least 5 micrograms per sample. For every donor, flow cytometry on a PBMC aliquot measured the percentage of naive CD45RAhigh/CD27high T cells. This clonotype was counted a few times. No antigen is known for it. Base-call qualities are not available, and no considerably larger clone is one nucleotide away. The protocol used for the library was 5' RACE. The sequencer listed for this sample is Illumina HiSeq 2500. A second PCR of roughly 7 to 12 cycles was performed with a sample-barcoded 5' primer and a J-beta primer mix. A unique molecular identifier was introduced onto each TCR beta cDNA molecule by a template-switch 5' adaptor carrying 12 random nucleotides. Each sample yielded at least 2.5 million CDR3-containing paired-end reads. First-strand cDNA was synthesized from all RNA with the Mint cDNA synthesis kit, primed by a TRBC-specific oligonucleotide. Following uracil-DNA glycosylase treatment, all cDNA underwent a first 18-cycle PCR with the universal primers M1SS and BC2_uni_R. Regarding the original processing steps: Normalization of each sample was performed by random selection of 1 million high-quality reads, each carrying a distinct molecular identifier. Reads with shared molecular identifiers were discarded instead of being binned into consensus sequences. CDR3 identification, clonotype clustering and error correction used MiTCR with a Q25 quality threshold and the strictest error-elimination algorithm. Lower-bound total TCR beta diversity was estimated with a nonparametric unseen species model using Euler transformation. TCRdb trimmed public reads at Q25 via fastp, called clones via MiXCR and kept in-frame beta chains. One record per CDR3 amino acid sequence lists the most common genes and DNA. The V and J calls and clone size come from TCRdb's table, not from the authors' own analysis. In all, the sample holds 1,500,000 or so distinct CDR3 sequences, and roughly 43% of those were seen once. The ten largest make up just over 4% of the sample.

Sequenced sample: blood. The source is a woman younger than 30 in good health.

The CDR3 reads as follows: CASSHFEAFF. The base sequence is TGTGCCAGCAGTCACTTCGAAGCTTTCTTT. In this chain, TRBV6-6 is recombined with TRBJ1-1; the D segment cannot be called with confidence. CDR1 is given as MNHNY and CDR2 as SVGAGI, both from the germline V gene (reference sequence). Reading from cysteine to phenylalanine, the CDR3 counts 10 amino acids. The read is trimmed to its CDR3 DNA, 30 bases read in frame from base 1. Trimming costs V 5 bases and J 8 bases, and their ends lie 6 bases apart.